The source of this T cell receptor (beta chain) is a study of spatial heterogeneity in lung cancer. Study-wide background: The follow-up PBMC samples were sequenced whenever they were available. The median time to follow-up was around 24 months after resection. Consistently, beta-chain sequences turned up in larger numbers than alpha-chain sequences did.

Single TCR cDNA molecules each had their own unique molecular identifier. One entry per CDR3 protein results from TCRdb running MiXCR on the 5' RACE reads. The data contain roughly 1,000 distinct CDR3 sequences, just under 45% of them singletons. Documented time point: blood at routine non-recurrence follow-up after resection. TCRs were sequenced from unsorted whole RNA of tumor, nontumor lung or PBMC. Concerning this clonotype: This beta chain is a stray read from a library made for alpha chains; its abundance is not meaningful.

This TCR came from a female donor with early-stage non-small cell lung cancer. Specimen: PBMCs, collected at follow-up.

The CDR3 is CASSPRTGYQETQYF. DNA for the CDR3: TGTGCCAGCAGCCCTAGAACAGGGTACCAAGAGACCCAGTACTTC. The rearrangement uses TRBV27 and TRBJ2-5; possibly TRBD1 for D (6 bases). The CDR3 is 15 amino acids. Germline V gene lookup returns CDR1 MNHEY and CDR2 SMNVEV (reference sequence). V was shortened by 6 bases and J by 0 bases, with 14 bases between the two germline ends.